A single sample gave rise to the 20 T cell receptor beta chains below, sequenced in a study of blood T cell repertoires in COVID-19. Repertoires were generated with immunoSEQ multiplex PCR, while TCRdb's copy carries only in-frame clones and drops some. Among more than 150,000 clones, more than 75% were seen once, and the ten largest hold 0.85% to 0.95%. Input material: peripheral blood. The receptor set was obtained from a woman under 30 who had recovered from COVID-19.

The chain joins TRBV6-5 to TRBJ1-6; 9 bases are a match to TRBD1. The germline CDR1 and CDR2 sequences are MNHEY and SVGAGI. V was pared by 6 bases and J by 9 bases, with 9 bases of the junction left unmatched. The CDR3 consists of 15 residues. Written as DNA, the CDR3 is TGTGCCAGCAGGCGGTTGGGACAGGGATTTTCACCCCTCCACTTT. Its translation: CASRRLGQGFSPLHF.

The chain combines TRBV15 with TRBJ2-7; D unclear. The CDR3 is 13 amino acids. V lost 0 bases and J lost 5, with 8 bases in between. CDR1 and CDR2 from the germline V gene are LNHNV and YYDKDF (reference sequence). CDR3 in amino acids: CATSRDLADEQYF. The CDR3 DNA is TGTGCCACCAGCAGAGATCTGGCTGACGAGCAGTACTTC.

J is TRBJ1-3 and V is TRBV19; D uncertain. The CDR3 spans 15 residues. The germline gives CDR1 LNHDA, CDR2 SQIVND (reference sequence). The ends were cut back, 1 base at V and 4 bases at J, with 11 bases in the middle. CDR3 in amino acids: CASSIGGFPGNTIYF. Here the CDR3 DNA reads TGTGCCAGTAGTATAGGAGGTTTTCCCGGAAACACCATATATTTT.

The V and J genes are TRBV7-3 and TRBJ2-5; D is unclear. Deletions cut 5 bases from V and 4 bases from J, with 8 bases between. This CDR3 comprises 12 residues. Germline CDR1 and CDR2: SGHTA and FQGTGA. CDR3: CASSRGSETQYF. The CDR3 DNA reads as TGTGCCAGCAGCCGAGGTTCAGAGACCCAGTACTTC.

J is TRBJ1-6 and V is TRBV19; D is uncertain. Trimming pared 0 bases from V and 7 bases from J, leaving 7 bases between. Germline CDR1 reads LNHDA; CDR2 reads SQIVND (reference sequence). This CDR3 has 14 amino acids. CDR3 sequence reads: CASSIEGSNSPLHF. The CDR3 coding sequence is TGTGCCAGTAGTATAGAAGGGAGCAATTCACCCCTCCACTTT.

Only a few counts were recorded for this clone. The rearrangement links TRBV28 to TRBJ2-2; 9 bases fit TRBD2. V was pared by 3 bases and J by 0 bases, with 5 bases of the junction left unmatched. The CDR3 extends over 17 amino acids. In germline, CDR1 is MDHEN, CDR2 SYDVKM. In DNA, the CDR3 is TGTGCCAGCAGTTTGGGGCTAGCGGGGACGAACACCGGGGAGCTGTTTTTT. Its protein is CASSLGLAGTNTGELFF.

This rearrangement joins TRBV5-6 to TRBJ2-5, with D maybe TRBD2 (6 bases). CDR1 SGHDT and CDR2 YYEEEE come from the germline V gene. The CDR3 consists of 14 residues. V gave up 6 bases and J gave up 5 bases, with 17 bases separating them. CDR3 region: CASNLRAGRETQYF. The CDR3 region has the DNA TGTGCCAGCAATCTCCGGGCAGGGAGGGAGACCCAGTACTTC.

Regarding this clone: The germline gene is not matched at one end of the junction; a read error may be the cause. V is TRBV4-3 and J is TRBJ2-7; 8 positions agree with TRBD1. This CDR3 comprises 16 residues. Germline V gives CDR1 LGHNA, CDR2 YSLEER. CDR3 loop: CASSEEWTGPLVEQYF. CDR3 DNA: TGCGCCAGCAGCGAAGAGTGGACAGGGCCGTTAGTCGAGCAGTACTTC.

This clone was picked up one time. The chain links TRBV28 to TRBJ1-5; D is uncertain. The CDR3 loop spans 14 amino acids. Between the trimmed V and J ends, which lost 3 bases and 1 base, there was a span of 7 bases. Germline V lookup: CDR1 MDHEN, CDR2 SYDVKM. For the CDR3, the DNA is TGTGCCAGCAGTTTCCCCGCGAGCAATCAGCCCCAGCATTTT. Protein: CASSFPASNQPQHF.

The rearrangement joins TRBV7-9 to TRBJ2-5; the match to TRBD1 covers 8 bases. CDR1 and CDR2 from the germline V gene are SEHNR and FQNEAQ (reference sequence). This CDR3 has 15 residues. J gave up 5 bases and V 4 bases, and 9 bases lay outside the gene matches. The CDR3 bases are TGTGCCAGCAGCTCCAACAGGGGGAAGGCCGAGACCCAGTACTTC. This gives the protein CASSSNRGKAETQYF. The entire variable domain, with the rest obtained from reference TRBV7-9 and TRBJ2-5, is as follows: DTGVSQNPRHKITKRGQNVTFRCDPISEHNRLYWYRQTLGQGPEFLTYFQNEAQLEKSRLLSDRFSAERPKGSFSTLEIQRTEQGDSAMYLCASSSNRGKAETQYFGPGTRLLVL.

The gene calls are TRBV18 and TRBJ1-2; 7 bases agree with TRBD1. The trim removed 3 bases at V and 3 bases at J, leaving 10 bases unmatched. The CDR3 totals 16 residues. The germline V gene encodes CDR1 KGHSH and CDR2 LQKENI. This CDR3 reads CASSPRQGGEDYGYTF. The CDR3 DNA sequence: TGTGCCAGCTCACCGCGACAGGGCGGGGAAGACTATGGCTACACCTTC.

The V call is TRBV5-1, the J call TRBJ1-6; the D gene is possibly TRBD1 (6 bases). Germline V gene sequence: CDR1 SGHRS, CDR2 YFSETQ. This CDR3 is 18 amino acids long. Trimming took 4 bases from V and 10 from J, leaving 27 bases between them. The CDR3 loop reads CASSRPNSQGTVISPLHF. Written as DNA, the CDR3 is TGCGCCAGCAGCCGCCCCAACTCACAGGGAACGGTAATCTCACCCCTCCACTTT.

The rearrangement joins TRBV7-2 to TRBJ1-6; 12 nucleotides align to TRBD1. Trimming took 3 bases from V and 11 from J; bases not matched to a gene: 5. CDR3 length: 15 residues. Germline assignment: CDR1 SGHTA and CDR2 FQGNSA. The CDR3 spells CASSLGTGGATPLHF. The CDR3 nucleotides are TGTGCCAGCAGCTTGGGGACAGGGGGCGCCACACCCCTCCACTTT.

The V gene is TRBV6-5, the J gene TRBJ2-2, with TRBD1 identical over 9 bases. The J segment lost 3 bases and the V segment lost 6 bases, leaving 2 bases of the junction unmatched. Germline V gene sequence: CDR1 MNHEY, CDR2 SVGAGI. The CDR3 runs to 14 residues. The CDR3 nucleotides are TGTGCCAGCAGGGGACAGGGTGACACCGGGGAGCTGTTTTTT. It specifies CASRGQGDTGELFF.

The gene calls are TRBV3-1 (or the pseudogene TRBV3-2) and TRBJ2-5, with 13 bases lining up with TRBD2. Germline V gives CDR1 LGHDT, CDR2 YNNKEL (reference sequence). The CDR3 has 16 amino acids. J lost 4 bases, V lost 5 bases, and 7 bases had no gene match. The CDR3 sequence is CASSETSGGAAETQYF. CDR3 in DNA: TGTGCCAGCAGCGAAACTAGCGGGGGGGCCGCAGAGACCCAGTACTTC.

V usage is TRBV5-1 and J usage is TRBJ2-1; D ambiguous. The CDR3 runs to 14 residues. V lost 4 bases and J 8 bases, leaving 16 bases between the germline ends. Germline CDR1 SGHRS, CDR2 YFSETQ. Here the CDR3 DNA reads TGCGCCAGCAGCGGCGAGACTTGGTTGGATGAGCAGTTCTTC. As protein: CASSGETWLDEQFF. The complete variable domain, with remaining parts taken from reference TRBV5-1 and TRBJ2-1, reads KAGVTQTPRYLIKTRGQQVTLSCSPISGHRSVSWYQQTPGQGLQFLFEYFSETQRNKGNFPGRFSGRQFSNSRSEMNVSTLELGDSALYLCASSGETWLDEQFFGPGTRLTVL.

The chain carries TRBV9 and TRBJ1-1; no clear D. Trimming pared 0 bases from V and 8 bases from J, leaving 17 bases between. Germline assignment: CDR1 SGDLS and CDR2 YYNGEE. This CDR3 contains 15 residues. CDR3 sequence: CASSVEGLGSSEAFF. Here the CDR3 DNA reads TGTGCCAGCAGCGTAGAGGGTCTGGGGAGTTCCGAAGCTTTCTTT.

This sequence joins TRBV4-3 and TRBJ1-1, with TRBD1 as a possible D gene (6 bases). Germline CDR1 reads LGHNA; CDR2 reads YSLEER. The CDR3 spans 13 residues. V lost 5 bases and J 5 bases, leaving 12 bases between the germline ends. The CDR3 region has the DNA TGCGCCAGCAGCTCGTACAGGGATACTGAAGCTTTCTTT. Amino acid sequence: CASSSYRDTEAFF.

This clone was counted a few times. This chain connects TRBV24-1 to TRBJ2-2; D gene ambiguous. Germline-derived CDR1 and CDR2 are KGHDR and SFDVKD. This CDR3 is built from 12 residues. With 12 bases removed from V and 5 bases from J, the gap between germline ends came to 12 bases. The CDR3 bases are TGTGCCTCCGAGACTCAGACCGGGGAGCTGTTTTTT. This translates into CASETQTGELFF.

The gene calls are TRBV4-3 and TRBJ2-1; tentative D call: TRBD1 (6 bases). V lost 1 base and J lost 2, with 18 bases in between. The CDR3 covers 18 residues. The V gene's germline CDR1 is LGHNA and CDR2 YSLEER. The CDR3 bases are TGCGCCAGCAGCCAAGTTGGGGGCCCCAGAATTACCTACAATGAGCAGTTCTTC. Amino acid sequence: CASSQVGGPRITYNEQFF.